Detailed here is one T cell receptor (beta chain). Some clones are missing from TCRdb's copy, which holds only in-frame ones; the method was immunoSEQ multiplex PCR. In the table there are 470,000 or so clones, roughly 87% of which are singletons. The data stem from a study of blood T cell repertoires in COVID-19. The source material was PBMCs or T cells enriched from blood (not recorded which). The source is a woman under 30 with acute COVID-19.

DNA of the CDR3: TGCGCCAGCCAGGACAGCCGATATAGCAATCAGCCCCAGCATTTT. This gives the protein CASQDSRYSNQPQHF. The rearrangement joins TRBV23-1 to TRBJ1-5, with D possibly matching TRBD1 (6 bases). TRBV23-1 is placed among ORFs of uncertain function. V lost 8 bases and J lost 0, with 14 bases in between. This CDR3 contains 15 residues.